This T cell receptor beta chain is drawn from a study of blood T cell repertoires in COVID-19. One Seattle source followed patients from active infection through their disease course. Looked up from germline, CDR1 is KGHSH and CDR2 is LQKENI. The V end was cut by 3 bases, the J end by 2 bases, with 16 bases between. The CDR3 runs 16 residues. The table came from immunoSEQ multiplex PCR; TCRdb's copy has only in-frame clones and leaves some out. This sample has approximately 440,000 clones, with around 88% found just once. The J gene is TRBJ1-2, the V gene TRBV18; D not certain. This TCR came from a woman between 50 and 59 years old with COVID-19, enrolled during active disease. Sequencing used peripheral blood. As DNA, the CDR3 is TGTGCCAGCTCACCCCCGGAGGTGACCACAAACTATGGCTACACCTTC. Translation gives CASSPPEVTTNYGYTF.